This TCR beta chain is from a study of shared clonotypes between healthy human individuals. The wider study: For every donor, three CD4 naive, three CD4 memory, two CD8 naive and one CD8 memory plates were used.

Notes on the study in general: Non-shared clonotypes had lower generation probabilities than those shared by all four donors. Larger richness was generally estimated for naive than memory subsets.

CD4+ cells yielded CD45RA+ naive and CD45RA-negative memory subsets. Clones were read by immunoSEQ multiplex PCR, and TCRdb kept only the in-frame ones, dropping some. Here the sample spans fewer than 3 million clones, around 93% being singletons. A note on this clone: Its antigen is not identified. The same CDR3 can be traced to other DNA sequences in this sample.

Unmatched junction bases numbered 1, after V lost 3 bases and J lost 1 base. The CDR3 loop spans 16 amino acids. Germline CDR1 is KGHSH and CDR2 is LQKENI. The receptor's source is a man between 18 and 35 years old in good health. Some clones in this sample may be carry-over from other donors' samples. Material: naive CD4+ T cells from PBMCs. Noted subset: CD45RA+ positively selected. The chain joins TRBV18 to TRBJ1-3; TRBD1 aligns across 12 bases. The CDR3 DNA reads as TGTGCCAGCTCACCGGGACAGGGGGCGTCTGGAAACACCATATATTTT. Protein sequence: CASSPGQGASGNTIYF.